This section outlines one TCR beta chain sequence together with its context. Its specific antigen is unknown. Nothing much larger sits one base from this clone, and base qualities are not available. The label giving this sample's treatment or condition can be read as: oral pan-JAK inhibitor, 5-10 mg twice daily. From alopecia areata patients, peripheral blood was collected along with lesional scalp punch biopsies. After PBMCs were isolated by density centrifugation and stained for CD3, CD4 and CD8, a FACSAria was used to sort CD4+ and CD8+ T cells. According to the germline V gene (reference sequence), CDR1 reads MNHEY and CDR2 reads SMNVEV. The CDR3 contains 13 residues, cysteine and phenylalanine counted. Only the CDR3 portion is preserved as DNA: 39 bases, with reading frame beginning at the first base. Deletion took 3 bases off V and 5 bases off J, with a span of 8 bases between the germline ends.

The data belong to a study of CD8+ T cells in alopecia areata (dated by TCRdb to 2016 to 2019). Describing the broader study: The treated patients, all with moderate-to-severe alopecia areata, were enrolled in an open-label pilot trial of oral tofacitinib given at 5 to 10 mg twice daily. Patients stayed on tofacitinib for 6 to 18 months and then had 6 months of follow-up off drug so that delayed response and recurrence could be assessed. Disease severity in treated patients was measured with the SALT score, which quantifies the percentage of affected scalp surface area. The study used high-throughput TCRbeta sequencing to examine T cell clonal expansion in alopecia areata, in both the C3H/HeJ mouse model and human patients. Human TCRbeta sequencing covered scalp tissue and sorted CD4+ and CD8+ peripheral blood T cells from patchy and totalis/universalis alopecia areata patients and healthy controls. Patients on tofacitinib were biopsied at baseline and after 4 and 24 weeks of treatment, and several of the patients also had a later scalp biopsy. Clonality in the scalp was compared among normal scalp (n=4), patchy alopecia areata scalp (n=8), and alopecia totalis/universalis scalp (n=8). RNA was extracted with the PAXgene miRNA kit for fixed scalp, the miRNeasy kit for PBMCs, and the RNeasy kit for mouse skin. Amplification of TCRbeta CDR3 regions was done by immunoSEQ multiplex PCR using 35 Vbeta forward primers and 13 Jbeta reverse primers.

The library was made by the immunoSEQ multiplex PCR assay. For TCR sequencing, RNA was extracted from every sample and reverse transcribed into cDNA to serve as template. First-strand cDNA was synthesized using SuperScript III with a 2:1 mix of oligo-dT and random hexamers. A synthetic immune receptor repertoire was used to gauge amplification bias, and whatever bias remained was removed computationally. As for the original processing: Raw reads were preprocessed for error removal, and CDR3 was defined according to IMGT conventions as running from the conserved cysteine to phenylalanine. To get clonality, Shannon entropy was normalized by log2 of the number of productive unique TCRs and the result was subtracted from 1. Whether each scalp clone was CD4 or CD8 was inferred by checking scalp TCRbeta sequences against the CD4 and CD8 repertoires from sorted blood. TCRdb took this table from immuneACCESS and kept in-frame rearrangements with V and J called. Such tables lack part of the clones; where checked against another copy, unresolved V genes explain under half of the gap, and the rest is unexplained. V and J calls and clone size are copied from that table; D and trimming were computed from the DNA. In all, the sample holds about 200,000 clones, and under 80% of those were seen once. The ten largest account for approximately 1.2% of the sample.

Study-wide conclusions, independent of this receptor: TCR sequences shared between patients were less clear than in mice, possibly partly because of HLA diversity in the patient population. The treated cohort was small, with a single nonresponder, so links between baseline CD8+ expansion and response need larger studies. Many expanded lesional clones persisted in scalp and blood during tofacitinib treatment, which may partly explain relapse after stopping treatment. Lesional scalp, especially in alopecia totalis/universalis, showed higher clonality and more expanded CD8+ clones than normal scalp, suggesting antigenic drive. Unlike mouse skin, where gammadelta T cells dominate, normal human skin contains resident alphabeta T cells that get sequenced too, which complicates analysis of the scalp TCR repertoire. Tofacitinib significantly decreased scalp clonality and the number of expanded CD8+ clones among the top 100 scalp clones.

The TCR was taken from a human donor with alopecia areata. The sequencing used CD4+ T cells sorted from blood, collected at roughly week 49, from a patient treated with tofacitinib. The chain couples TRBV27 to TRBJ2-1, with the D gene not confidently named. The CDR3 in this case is CASSFRSNNEQFF. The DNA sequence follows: TGTGCCAGCAGTTTTCGCTCGAACAATGAGCAGTTCTTC.